These 21 T cell receptor beta chains came from one sample sequenced in a study of T cell responses to AZD1222 COVID-19 vaccine. Produced via immunoSEQ multiplex PCR; TCRdb's table is partial and in-frame only. The table records about 140,000 clones, around nine tenths of them present only once. Sequenced here: peripheral blood, sampled on day 0 of AZD1222 vaccination. The receptors come from an adult in good health.

The V and J genes are TRBV6-5 and TRBJ2-7; 12 nucleotides align to TRBD2. CDR3 length: 13 amino acids. The germline gives CDR1 MNHEY, CDR2 SVGAGI. V lost 10 bases to trimming and J lost 6 bases; unmatched junction nucleotides: 7. The CDR3 nucleotides are TGTGCCACCCAGACTAGCGGGAGTTTCGAGCAGTACTTC. Its translation: CATQTSGSFEQYF.

V is TRBV28 and J is TRBJ2-1; D possibly corresponds to TRBD2 (6 bases). Germline V lookup: CDR1 MDHEN, CDR2 SYDVKM. Trimming left V 7 bases short and J 7 bases short, with 17 bases between. CDR3 length: 14 residues. CDR3 coding DNA: TGTGCCAGCACCCGCGGGGATCTCCGGAATGAGCAGTTCTTC. Protein sequence: CASTRGDLRNEQFF.

The V call is TRBV9, the J call TRBJ2-5, with D perhaps matching TRBD2 (6 bases). The germline gives CDR1 SGDLS, CDR2 YYNGEE. Trimming pared 0 bases from V and 5 bases from J, leaving 17 bases between. This CDR3 has 16 residues. CDR3 DNA sequence: TGTGCCAGCAGCGTAGAGGGGACTCCCGGCTGGGAGACCCAGTACTTC. It codes for CASSVEGTPGWETQYF. The full variable domain, rest sourced from reference TRBV9 and TRBJ2-5, is DSGVTQTPKHLITATGQRVTLRCSPRSGDLSVYWYQQSLDQGLQFLIQYYNGEERAKGNILERFSAQQFPDLHSELNLSSLELGDSALYFCASSVEGTPGWETQYFGPGTRLLVL.

This clone appeared a single time. The CDR3 coding sequence is TGTGCCAGCAGTTCCGGGATTCTCACAGATACGCAGTATTTT. This gives the protein CASSSGILTDTQYF. The chain has TRBV6-5 and TRBJ2-3, with D maybe TRBD2 (5 bases). Germline V lookup: CDR1 MNHEY, CDR2 SVGAGI. The length of the CDR3 is 14 residues. The V gene lost 4 bases and the J gene lost 2 bases, with 10 bases spanning the gap.

This chain joins TRBV5-8 and TRBJ2-1; the D gene is possibly TRBD2 (6 bases). Trimming pared 2 bases from V and 8 bases from J, leaving 20 bases between. CDR1 and CDR2 (germline): SGHTS, YDEGEE. This CDR3 spans 16 amino acids. The CDR3 nucleotides read TGTGCCAGCAGCTTTCTTCTCAACGGGAGAGGCGATGAGCAGTTCTTC. As protein: CASSFLLNGRGDEQFF.

The V call is TRBV5-1, the J call TRBJ2-6; D is unclear. The CDR3 is made up of 14 amino acids. The germline V gene encodes CDR1 SGHRS and CDR2 YFSETQ. The ends were cut back, 4 bases at V and 0 bases at J, with 5 bases in the middle. The CDR3 is CASSPPSGANVLTF. CDR3 DNA: TGCGCCAGCAGCCCCCCCTCTGGGGCCAACGTCCTGACTTTC.

V usage is TRBV21-1 and J usage is TRBJ2-7. TRBV21-1 is described as a pseudogene. This CDR3 is built from 14 residues. The CDR3 DNA sequence: TGTGCCAGCAGCAGAAGACAGGAGGGGTGCGAGCAGTACTTC. It yields the protein CASSRRQEGCEQYF.

The genes are TRBV28 and TRBJ2-5, with TRBD2 matching 7 bases. This CDR3 comprises 14 residues. J lost 4 bases, V lost 8 bases, and 10 bases had no gene match. Germline CDR1 reads MDHEN; CDR2 reads SYDVKM. The CDR3 sequence: CASSMGGLAETQYF. The DNA of the CDR3 is TGTGCCAGCTCGATGGGGGGGTTAGCAGAGACCCAGTACTTC.

The chain couples TRBV3-1 (or the pseudogene TRBV3-2) to TRBJ1-4, with unresolved D. V was pared by 10 bases and J by 7 bases, with 16 bases between. This CDR3 region has 13 residues. Germline-derived CDR1 and CDR2 are LGHDT and YNNKEL (reference sequence). CDR3 amino acids: CATAGVDGEKLFF. Here the CDR3 DNA reads TGTGCCACAGCGGGCGTGGATGGTGAAAAACTGTTTTTT.

The chain carries TRBV11-1 and TRBJ2-1; D is unresolved. V lost 1 base, J lost 5 bases, and 9 bases lay in between. The CDR3 consists of 14 residues. The germline gives CDR1 SGHAT, CDR2 FQDESV (reference sequence). The CDR3 sequence is CASSLVIINNEQFF. The CDR3 DNA sequence: TGTGCCAGCAGCTTAGTCATAATAAACAATGAGCAGTTCTTC.

The genes are TRBV28 and TRBJ2-2; TRBD1 matches 11 bases. Losses at the gene ends were 2 bases for V and 4 bases for J; bases not matched to a gene: 3. The CDR3 spans 16 residues. Germline V gene data show CDR1 as MDHEN and CDR2 as SYDVKM. The CDR3 DNA is TGTGCCAGCAGTTTACGGGACAGGGGGGGCACCGGGGAGCTGTTTTTT. It translates to CASSLRDRGGTGELFF.

The J gene is TRBJ2-3, the V gene TRBV29-1, with TRBD2 matching 16 bases. Looked up from germline, CDR1 is SQVTM and CDR2 is ANQGSEA. V gave up 5 bases and J gave up 4 bases; unmatched junction bases: 24. This CDR3 has 22 amino acids. CDR3 DNA sequence: TGCAGCGTTCGAAACCGACAGCAGATCGGGACTAGCGGGGGGGCCGGAGCAGATACGCAGTATTTT. Translated, it gives CSVRNRQQIGTSGGAGADTQYF.

The chain uses TRBV14 and TRBJ2-3, with 7 bases that match TRBD1. The CDR3 is 14 amino acids. V lost 2 bases to trimming and J lost 4 bases; unmatched junction nucleotides: 3. CDR1 and CDR2 (germline): SGHDN, FVKESK. CDR3 in DNA: TGTGCCAGCAGCCAATATCAGGGGGCAGATACGCAGTATTTT. Translated, it gives CASSQYQGADTQYF.

This chain joins TRBV28 and TRBJ2-2, with 16 bases that match TRBD2. This CDR3 is 16 amino acids long. Looked up from germline, CDR1 is MDHEN and CDR2 is SYDVKM. V lost 6 bases to trimming and J lost 8 bases; unmatched junction nucleotides: 6. CDR3 coding DNA: TGTGCCAGCAGAGCCGGGACTAGCGGGAGGGTTGGGGAGCTGTTTTTT. This codes for CASRAGTSGRVGELFF.

The chain employs TRBV4-1 and TRBJ2-7; D tentatively fits TRBD1 or TRBD2 (6 bases each). The CDR3 is 16 amino acids. CDR1 is MGHRA, CDR2 YSYEKL, per germline. The V gene lost 1 base and the J gene lost 0 bases, with 13 bases spanning the gap. This CDR3 reads CASSQGLRGPSYEQYF. The CDR3 DNA reads TGCGCCAGCAGCCAAGGTCTCCGGGGGCCCTCCTACGAGCAGTACTTC.

This chain connects TRBV28 to TRBJ2-1; D could derive from TRBD1 or TRBD2 (6 bases each). Looked up from germline, CDR1 is MDHEN and CDR2 is SYDVKM. The V end lost 3 bases, the J end lost 1 base, and 13 bases lay between the germline ends. CDR3 length: 16 residues. This CDR3 is CASSFGGLTSYNEQFF. In DNA form, the CDR3 reads TGTGCCAGCAGTTTTGGGGGGCTCACGTCCTACAATGAGCAGTTCTTC. The full variable domain, its missing parts supplied by reference TRBV28 and TRBJ2-1, is DVKVTQSSRYLVKRTGEKVFLECVQDMDHENMFWYRQDPGLGLRLIYFSYDVKMKEKGDIPEGYSVSREKKERFSLILESASTNQTSMYLCASSFGGLTSYNEQFFGPGTRLTVL.

This rearrangement joins TRBV6-5 to TRBJ2-3; D possibly uses TRBD1 or TRBD2 (5 bases each). The CDR3 contains 15 residues. The V end lost 5 bases, the J end lost 6 bases, and 18 bases lay between the germline ends. Germline CDR1 and CDR2: MNHEY and SVGAGI. The chain's CDR3 is CASSTQPGTSDTQYF. CDR3 nucleotides: TGTGCCAGCAGTACACAACCCGGGACGTCGGATACGCAGTATTTT.

The chain is built from TRBV5-5 and TRBJ1-4, with a weak D call TRBD1 (5 bases). This CDR3 is built from 17 residues. Trimming left V 1 base short and J 3 bases short, with 16 bases between. Germline CDR1 and CDR2: SGHKS and YYEKEE (reference sequence). CDR3 residues: CASSLQAGMKANEKLFF. The DNA for the CDR3 is TGTGCCAGCAGCTTGCAGGCAGGGATGAAGGCTAATGAAAAACTGTTTTTT.

The chain employs TRBV4-1 and TRBJ1-1; D may be TRBD1 (6 bases). The CDR3 runs to 15 residues. V was pared by 4 bases and J by 0 bases, with 12 bases between. Germline V gives CDR1 MGHRA, CDR2 YSYEKL. CDR3 in DNA: TGCGCCAGCAGCCGAACGACAGGTATGAACACTGAAGCTTTCTTT. It yields the protein CASSRTTGMNTEAFF.

The chain recombines TRBV28 with TRBJ2-2; no firm D call. Trimming pared 7 bases from V and 2 bases from J, leaving 5 bases between. From germline, CDR1 is MDHEN and CDR2 SYDVKM. The CDR3 consists of 12 residues. DNA of the CDR3: TGTGCCAGCACCGGTAACACCGGGGAGCTGTTTTTT. This gives the protein CASTGNTGELFF.

V and J are TRBV6-5 and TRBJ2-7, with D possibly being TRBD2 (6 bases). The V and J ends lost 8 bases and 0 bases respectively, with 14 bases between them. This CDR3 region has 14 residues. In germline, CDR1 is MNHEY, CDR2 SVGAGI. The CDR3 reads CASGGLWFSYEQYF. The CDR3 nucleotides are TGTGCCAGCGGGGGACTCTGGTTCTCCTACGAGCAGTACTTC.